This T cell receptor beta chain was sequenced in a study of radiation and T cells in renal cell carcinoma. Germline CDR1 and CDR2: SGHVS and FNYEAQ. This CDR3 contains 15 residues. V was clipped by 8 bases and J by 5 bases; unmatched bases: 10. Measured with immunoSEQ multiplex PCR; TCRdb has only the in-frame clones, and not every one. The sample lists 150,000 or so clones; about 88% were seen once. Time point here: baseline pretreatment blood. This sample's treatment: 15 Gy SBRT to primary tumor, nephrectomy 4 weeks later. The source of this sequence is a woman in her 70s with renal cell carcinoma. The chain recombines TRBV7-6 with TRBJ2-2; 8 bases are a match to TRBD1. The starting material was blood, obtained from a patient whose treatment included radiotherapy and nephrectomy. The DNA of the CDR3 is TGTGCCAGCCTCCCGGACAGGGCCCGGACCGGGGAGCTGTTTTTT. The encoded protein is CASLPDRARTGELFF.